One and the same sample provided the 5 T cell receptor beta chains below, sequenced in a study of T cell changes during pregnancy in multiple sclerosis. The table came from immunoSEQ multiplex PCR; TCRdb's copy has only in-frame clones and leaves some out. Among about 97,000 clones listed, just over 90% were seen once. The starting material was peripheral blood, obtained in the second trimester of pregnancy. The receptor source for this set is a female donor in good health, enrolled as a control in a pregnancy study.

This rearrangement joins TRBV7-2 to TRBJ1-1, with TRBD1 matching over 7 bases. Germline-derived CDR1 and CDR2 are SGHTA and FQGNSA. V lost 5 bases and J lost 5; bases outside the gene matches: 8. The CDR3 spans 14 residues. CDR3 protein: CASSPQTGRTEAFF. The CDR3 region has the DNA TGTGCCAGCAGCCCCCAGACAGGGCGTACTGAAGCTTTCTTT. The variable domain in full, with the rest retrieved from reference TRBV7-2 and TRBJ1-1, is GAGVSQSPSNKVTEKGKDVELRCDPISGHTALYWYRQSLGQGLEFLIYFQGNSAPDKSGLPSDRFSAERTGGSVSTLTIQRTQQEDSAVYLCASSPQTGRTEAFFGQGTRLTVV.

The V call is TRBV29-1, the J call TRBJ1-4; 7 bases map to TRBD1. This CDR3 comprises 15 residues. J gave up 0 bases and V 4 bases, and 5 bases lay outside the gene matches. Germline V gives CDR1 SQVTM, CDR2 ANQGSEA. CDR3 amino acids: CSVATTGTTNEKLFF. The CDR3 DNA reads TGCAGCGTTGCAACGACAGGGACAACTAATGAAAAACTGTTTTTT.

The chain carries TRBV28 and TRBJ2-7; D gene unclear. Germline V gives CDR1 MDHEN, CDR2 SYDVKM. Trimming shortened V by 2 bases and J by 0 bases, and 5 bases separated the two germline ends. CDR3 size: 13 residues. CDR3 region: CASSLQNSYEQYF. In nucleotides, the CDR3 is TGTGCCAGCAGTTTACAAAACTCCTACGAGCAGTACTTC.

The J gene is TRBJ2-7, the V gene TRBV6-5, with 10 positions matching TRBD2. The V gene's germline CDR1 is MNHEY and CDR2 SVGAGI. V was clipped by 5 bases and J by 3 bases; unmatched bases: 4. This CDR3 has 14 amino acids. As DNA, the CDR3 is TGTGCCAGCAGTCTTCGGACTAGCGGCTACGAGCAGTACTTC. Residues: CASSLRTSGYEQYF.

The chain is built from TRBV6-1 and TRBJ2-5; TRBD1 aligns across 9 bases. V shed 6 bases and J 2 bases; nucleotides not matched to a gene: 7. CDR1 MNHNS and CDR2 SASEGT come from the germline V gene. The CDR3 spans 15 residues. CDR3 sequence reads: CASRGGTGSQETQYF. In nucleotides, the CDR3 is TGTGCCAGCAGAGGGGGGACAGGGTCTCAAGAGACCCAGTACTTC.